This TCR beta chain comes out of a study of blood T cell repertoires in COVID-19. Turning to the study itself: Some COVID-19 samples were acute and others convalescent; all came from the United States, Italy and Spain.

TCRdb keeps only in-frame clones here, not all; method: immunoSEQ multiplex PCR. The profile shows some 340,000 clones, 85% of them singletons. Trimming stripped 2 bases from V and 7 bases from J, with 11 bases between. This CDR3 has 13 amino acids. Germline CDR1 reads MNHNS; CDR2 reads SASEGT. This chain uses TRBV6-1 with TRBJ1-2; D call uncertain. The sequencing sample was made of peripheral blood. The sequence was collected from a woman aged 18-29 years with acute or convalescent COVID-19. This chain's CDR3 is CASSEFTLSGYTF. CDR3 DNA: TGTGCCAGCAGTGAATTCACCTTGAGTGGCTACACCTTC.